This T cell receptor beta chain originates from a study of cytomegalovirus exposure and HLA in healthy donors (dated by TCRdb to 2017 to 2019). Broadly, across the study: According to an earlier analysis of a few hundred of the donors, about 170 million T cells yielded some 120 million unique TCR beta sequences and approximately 280 Gb of sequence data. Roughly 5 DR-DQ haplotypes were handled as single units for association and clustering because linkage in the cohort was strong. An early release covering more than 500 HLA-typed donors comprised approximately 290 gigabases of sequencing data and tens of millions of unique TCR sequences. The study used immunosequencing to profile the T cell repertoires of 666 subjects and linked those repertoires to cytomegalovirus serostatus. The aim of the study was to test whether cataloging public T cell receptors could identify signatures of past pathogen exposure. Donor age, sex, ethnicity and CMV serostatus were compiled together with the repertoire data. An earlier analysis of 500 to 750 of the donors applied high-throughput TCR beta sequencing to assess whether each TCR beta V gene segment acted as functional or pseudogenic. To predict cytomegalovirus infection status, the study brought together high-throughput TCR immunosequencing, statistical association of individual TCRs with disease status, and machine learning. Among the approximately 430 genotyped donors, approximately 81% belonged to the genetic ancestry cluster associated with self-reported Caucasian donors. Class I and class II HLA loci were covered by the typing at four-digit resolution. Among a few hundred genotyped donors of the cohort, an average of roughly 240,000 unique TCR beta nucleotide sequences were sequenced per donor, approximately 20% of them non-productive. A later genetic analysis took genome-wide SNP genotypes for about 65% of the 666 donors and used that subset as a discovery cohort. Every repertoire in the discovery cohort had been generated on one and the same sequencing platform. The number of typed donors differed by locus: 629-630 for A, B, C, DRB1 and DQB1; 522 for DQA1; 606 for DPA1; and 450 to 480 for DPB1. In addition to the first cohort of approximately 670 subjects, a separate validation cohort of approximately 130 different subjects was used. The later analysis used no new phenotypic data to find candidate immune exposures, relying instead on TCR beta sequences and their occurrence across donors. In a later analysis, previously published TCR beta repertoires from 600 to 850 donors were re-analyzed and high-resolution HLA genotyping was added so that TCR occurrence patterns could be studied.

Of note for this clone: What this receptor recognizes is not known. Base qualities are not recorded, but no much larger clone differs from it by a single base.

The cohort was made up of 500 to 850 healthy bone marrow donors. At the time of sampling, all cohort members were nominally healthy, though unrecorded immune exposures were likely present. The donor tested CMV seronegative and was one of the 352 seronegative cohort members. A peripheral blood sample was collected from each donor, and TCR beta sequencing was performed on peripheral blood mononuclear cells. The Qiagen DNeasy Blood Extraction Kit was used to extract genomic DNA from the blood cell samples. Libraries were made using the immunoSEQ multiplex PCR assay. For the multiplex PCR, a mixture combining 60 forward primers for TCR Vbeta segments and 13 reverse primers for TCR Jbeta segments was used. Amplification of the CDR3 region of rearranged TCR beta genes was performed with a multiplex PCR assay on genomic DNA. On the Illumina HiSeq System, the amplified TCR beta libraries were sequenced as 87-base-pair reads. The study's processing was this. A later analysis counted approximately 76 million unique TCR beta chains across the 640 or so repertoires, and 9 million to 14 million of these chains were shared by at least two donors. Raw reads were error-corrected and collapsed into unique sequences with a nearest-neighbor algorithm that merged closely related sequences to remove PCR and sequencing errors. Alignment of CDR3 sequences to IMGT reference sequences was used to assign V, D and J gene segments. For a sequence to be retained, a match of at least six nucleotides to both a V gene segment and a J gene segment was required. Rearrangements were classified as productive when the CDR3 lacked stop codons and remained in frame with V and J, and all other rearrangements were classified as non-productive. CDR3 was defined by IMGT convention, running from the second conserved V-encoded cysteine to the conserved J-encoded phenylalanine. Sequences without an unambiguous match to a single V gene segment were excluded from the earlier analysis of a few hundred of the donors. In an earlier analysis of 587 of the donors, a V segment was called functional when productive rearrangements were above 56.7%, and segregating when the standard deviation between donors exceeded 5%. A statistical classification framework was developed to diagnose cytomegalovirus status using the catalog of TCR beta chain sequences. A later analysis assigned V and J genes by comparing TCR nucleotide sequences with IMGT/GENE-DB human TR gene sequences. In a later analysis, CDR3 sequences and most-parsimonious VDJ recombination scenarios were assigned using the TCRdist pipeline. A later analysis defined each TCR beta chain by its CDR3 amino acid sequence plus V-gene family, and excluded reads lacking a unique V-gene family. As a way to deal with suspected cross-contamination and a sequencing artifact, a later analysis dropped 500 to 700 nucleotide sequences that were highly shared and had low generation probability. For each public chain, a later analysis derived a clonal expansion index from normalized ranks of inferred template counts within each repertoire. Generation probabilities in a later analysis came from a VDJ recombination model fitted to out-of-frame rearrangements, and those results were checked against IGoR. Hypergeometric tests were used in a later analysis to score TCR-TCR, TCR-HLA and TCR-CMV co-occurrence, with a repertoire-size bias correction applied to the TCR pairs. To estimate false discovery rates, a later analysis permuted the HLA or CMV assignments 20 times. In a later analysis, co-occurring TCRs were grouped with DBSCAN, and TCRdist sequence similarity was added when clustering was performed within HLA-allele-positive subsets. For co-occurrence clustering, repertoires with fewer than 30,000 or more than 120,000 public chains were excluded, along with about five repertoires with anomalous nucleotide sharing. As stored in TCRdb, this immuneACCESS dataset retains in-frame rearrangements with V and J assigned. A fraction of the clones does not appear; measured against another copy, unresolved V genes explain less than half of the discrepancy, and the remainder lacks a known reason. The D gene and trimming were derived from the DNA, and the V and J assignments and clone size from that table. This sample comprises some 98,000 clones, under 75% of them detected only once. In total, the top ten clones hold 2% to 3% of the sample.

Germline trimming amounts to 1 base on V and 5 bases on J, with 5 as the count of junction bases outside the gene matches. The germline V gene specifies SGHNT as CDR1 and YENEEA as CDR2. There are 16 amino acids in the CDR3, from cysteine to phenylalanine inclusive. The DNA shown is the 48-base CDR3, in frame from base 1. General study outcomes and caveats: In an earlier analysis of approximately 600 of the donors, most TCR beta V segments were observed in productive rearrangements about 87% or about 30% of the time, broadly matching IMGT annotations. A group of highly shared sequence variants was considered likely to be a technical artifact of the sequencing pipeline. In a later genetic analysis, a missense DCLRE1C variant was associated with V-gene and J-gene trimming of TCR beta chains, and the association was replicated in an independent cohort. Several of the top co-occurrence clusters appeared to be linked to parvovirus B19, influenza, CMV and Epstein-Barr virus, according to a later analysis. The study listed 164 TCR beta chains as associated with cytomegalovirus. Most TCR sequences were seen in very few donors, while some public TCRs were found in many individuals. Linkage disequilibrium might explain the correlated functional status among segregating V segments, but an unknown experimental factor could not be excluded. Some IMGT-functional V segments, including TRBV6-2 and TRBV6-3, could not be distinguished by the 87-base-pair reads and were therefore excluded. A later analysis found that most CMV-associated TCR beta chains appeared HLA-restricted, with HLA associations seemingly driven largely by CMV exposure. According to the authors, the approach could potentially be generalized to other disease states and immunological phenotypes. A further reported finding was that TCR beta sequences accurately predicted the HLA-A and HLA-B alleles for most subjects in the first cohort. Three of the identified cytomegalovirus-associated TCR beta chains were confirmed in vitro to be specific for cytomegalovirus antigens. A later analysis found that TCR association rates varied across HLA loci, with DRB1 alleles showing the most associated TCRs and HLA-C alleles the fewest. A later analysis found that HLA-associated TCR beta chains were more clonally expanded and had lower generation probabilities than equally common non-associated chains. A later genetic analysis reported fewer N-insertions in productive TCRs among donors in an Asian-associated ancestry cluster than the approximately 670-donor mean. In this cohort, only TCR beta chains were sequenced, and detectable features were limited by the absence of alpha or paired-chain data. Immune exposure information for the cohort was limited to CMV serostatus. The classifier was reported to diagnose cytomegalovirus status with high specificity and sensitivity in both the original cohort and the validation cohort. At a false discovery rate of 0.05, a later analysis linked fewer than 20,000 TCR beta sequences to specific HLA alleles. Assigning TCR associations to individual alleles was difficult when HLA alleles, especially DR and DQ, strongly co-occurred. Roughly uniform sequencing depth across donors was assumed in presence/absence analyses, although this assumption may not hold. Because some donors lacked HLA typing at each locus, the association tests relied only on the typed subset. Seventeen rarely observed V segments, including chromosome 9 orphons, were excluded from the earlier analysis of several hundred of the donors because counts were too low.

The sequencing sample was made of PBMCs. The V and J segments used are TRBV11-3 and TRBJ2-2; TRBD1 agrees with 9 junctional bases. The TCR was taken from a man in his fifties in good health and CMV-seronegative. The sequenced DNA is TGTGCCAGCAGCTTAGTTTCGACAGGGGGGACCGGGGAGCTGTTTTTT. This encodes CASSLVSTGGTGELFF.